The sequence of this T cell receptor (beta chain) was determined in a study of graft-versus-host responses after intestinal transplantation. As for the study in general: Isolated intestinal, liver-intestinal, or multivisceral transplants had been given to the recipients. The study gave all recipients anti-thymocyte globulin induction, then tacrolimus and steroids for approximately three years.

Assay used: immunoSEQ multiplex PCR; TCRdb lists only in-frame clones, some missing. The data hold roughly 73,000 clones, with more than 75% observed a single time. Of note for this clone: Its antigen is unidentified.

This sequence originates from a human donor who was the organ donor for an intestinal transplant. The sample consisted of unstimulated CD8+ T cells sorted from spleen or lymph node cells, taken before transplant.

CDR3 DNA: TGCGCCAGCAGCCAAGAAATAGGATCCTACAATGAGCAGTTCTTC. It yields the protein CASSQEIGSYNEQFF. The rearrangement joins TRBV4-1 to TRBJ2-1, with D unresolved. This CDR3 has 15 amino acids. Trimming took 0 bases from V and 1 from J, leaving 7 bases between them. In germline, CDR1 is MGHRA, CDR2 YSYEKL.